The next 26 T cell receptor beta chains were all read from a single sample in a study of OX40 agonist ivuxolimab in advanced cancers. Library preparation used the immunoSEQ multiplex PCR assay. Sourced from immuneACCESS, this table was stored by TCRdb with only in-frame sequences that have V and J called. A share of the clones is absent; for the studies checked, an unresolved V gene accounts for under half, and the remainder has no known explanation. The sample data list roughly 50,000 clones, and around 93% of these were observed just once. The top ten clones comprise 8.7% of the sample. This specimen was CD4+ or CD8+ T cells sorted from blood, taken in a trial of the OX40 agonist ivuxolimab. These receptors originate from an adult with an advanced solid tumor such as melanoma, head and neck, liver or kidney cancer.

The CDR3 nucleotides read TGTGCCAGCAGTTTAGCAAGAGGTACTTACAATGAGCAGTTCTTC. Translated, it gives CASSLARGTYNEQFF. The J gene is TRBJ2-1, the V gene TRBV28; unclear D gene. Trimming took 2 bases from V and 4 from J, leaving 12 bases between them. This CDR3 is built from 15 residues. CDR1 MDHEN and CDR2 SYDVKM come from the germline V gene. Combining the CDR3 with reference TRBV28 and TRBJ2-1 gives the whole variable domain DVKVTQSSRYLVKRTGEKVFLECVQDMDHENMFWYRQDPGLGLRLIYFSYDVKMKEKGDIPEGYSVSREKKERFSLILESASTNQTSMYLCASSLARGTYNEQFFGPGTRLTVL.

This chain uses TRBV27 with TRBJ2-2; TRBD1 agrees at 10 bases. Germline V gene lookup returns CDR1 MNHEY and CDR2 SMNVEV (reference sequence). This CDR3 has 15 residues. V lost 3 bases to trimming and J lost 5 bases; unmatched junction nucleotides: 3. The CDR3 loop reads CASSLGQGWTGELFF. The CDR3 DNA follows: TGTGCCAGCAGTTTGGGACAGGGGTGGACCGGGGAGCTGTTTTTT.

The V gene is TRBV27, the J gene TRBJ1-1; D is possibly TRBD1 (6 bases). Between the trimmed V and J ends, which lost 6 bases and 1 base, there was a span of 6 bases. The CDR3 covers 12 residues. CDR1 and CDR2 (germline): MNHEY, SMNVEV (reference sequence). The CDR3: CASRDRNTEAFF. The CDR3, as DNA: TGTGCCAGCAGGGACAGGAACACTGAAGCTTTCTTT.

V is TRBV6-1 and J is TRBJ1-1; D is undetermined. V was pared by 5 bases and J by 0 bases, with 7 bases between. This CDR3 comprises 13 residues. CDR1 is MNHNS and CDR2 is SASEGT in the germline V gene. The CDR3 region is CASSLLLNTEAFF. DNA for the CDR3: TGTGCCAGCAGTCTCCTGTTGAACACTGAAGCTTTCTTT.

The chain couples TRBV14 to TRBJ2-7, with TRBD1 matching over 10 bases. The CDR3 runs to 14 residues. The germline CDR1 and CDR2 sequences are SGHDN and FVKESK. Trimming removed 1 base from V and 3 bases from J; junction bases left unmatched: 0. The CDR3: CASSQGTGGYEQYF. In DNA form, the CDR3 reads TGTGCCAGCAGCCAAGGGACAGGGGGCTACGAGCAGTACTTC.

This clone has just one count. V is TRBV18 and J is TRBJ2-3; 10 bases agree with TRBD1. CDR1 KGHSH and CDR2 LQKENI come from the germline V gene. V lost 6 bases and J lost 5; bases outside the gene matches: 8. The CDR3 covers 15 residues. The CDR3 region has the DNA TGTGCCAGCTCCTCGGGACAGGGGATGAGAGATACGCAGTATTTT. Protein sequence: CASSSGQGMRDTQYF.

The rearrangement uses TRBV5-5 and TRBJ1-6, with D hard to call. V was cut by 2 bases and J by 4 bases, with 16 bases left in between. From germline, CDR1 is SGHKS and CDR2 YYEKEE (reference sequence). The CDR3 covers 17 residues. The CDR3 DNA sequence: TGTGCCAGCAGCTTTGAGTCCAGGCCTTCATATAATTCACCCCTCCACTTT. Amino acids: CASSFESRPSYNSPLHF.

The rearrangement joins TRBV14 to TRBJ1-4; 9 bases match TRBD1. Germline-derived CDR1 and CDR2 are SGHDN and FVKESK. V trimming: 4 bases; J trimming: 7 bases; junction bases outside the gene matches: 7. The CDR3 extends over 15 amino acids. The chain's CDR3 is CASSLLTGGSEKLFF. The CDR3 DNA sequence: TGTGCCAGCAGCCTGCTGACAGGGGGGAGTGAAAAACTGTTTTTT. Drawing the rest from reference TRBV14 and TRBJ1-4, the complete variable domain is EAGVTQFPSHSVIEKGQTVTLRCDPISGHDNLYWYRRVMGKEIKFLLHFVKESKQDESGMPNNRFLAERTGGTYSTLKVQPAELEDSGVYFCASSLLTGGSEKLFFGSGTQLSVL.

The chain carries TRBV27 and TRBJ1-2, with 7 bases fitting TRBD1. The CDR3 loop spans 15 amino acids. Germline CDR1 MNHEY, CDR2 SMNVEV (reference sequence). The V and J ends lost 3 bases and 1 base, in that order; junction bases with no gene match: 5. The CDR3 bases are TGTGCCAGCAGTTTGATGGCAGGGGGTAACTATGGCTACACCTTC. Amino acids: CASSLMAGGNYGYTF.

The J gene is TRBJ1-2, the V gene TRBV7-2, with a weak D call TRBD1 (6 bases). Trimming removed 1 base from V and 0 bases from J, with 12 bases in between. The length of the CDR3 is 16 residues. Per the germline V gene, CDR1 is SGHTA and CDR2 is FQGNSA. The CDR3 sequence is CASSLVPQGSNYGYTF. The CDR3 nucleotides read TGTGCCAGCAGCTTAGTGCCACAGGGATCTAACTATGGCTACACCTTC.

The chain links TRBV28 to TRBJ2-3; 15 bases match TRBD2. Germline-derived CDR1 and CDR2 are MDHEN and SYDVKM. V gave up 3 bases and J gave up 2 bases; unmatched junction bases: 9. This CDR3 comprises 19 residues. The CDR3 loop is CASSLYPGTSGRNTDTQYF. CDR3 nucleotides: TGTGCCAGCAGTTTGTACCCAGGGACTAGCGGGAGGAACACAGATACGCAGTATTTT.

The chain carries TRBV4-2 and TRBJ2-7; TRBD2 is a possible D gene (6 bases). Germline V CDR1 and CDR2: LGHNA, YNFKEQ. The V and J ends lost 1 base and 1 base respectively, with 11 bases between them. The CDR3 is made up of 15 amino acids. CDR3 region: CASSQGTGLSYEQYF. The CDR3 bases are TGTGCCAGCAGCCAAGGCACGGGACTTTCCTACGAGCAGTACTTC.

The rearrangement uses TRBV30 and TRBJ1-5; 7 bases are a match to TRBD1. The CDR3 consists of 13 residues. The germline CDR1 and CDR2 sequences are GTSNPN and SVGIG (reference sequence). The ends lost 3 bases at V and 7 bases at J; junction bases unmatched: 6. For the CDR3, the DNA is TGTGCCTGGAGGGACAGGTTTGGCCAGCCCCAGCATTTT. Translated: CAWRDRFGQPQHF.

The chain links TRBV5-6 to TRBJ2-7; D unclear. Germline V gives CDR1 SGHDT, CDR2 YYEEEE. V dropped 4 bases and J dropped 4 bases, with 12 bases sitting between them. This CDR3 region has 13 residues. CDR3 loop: CASSPRNQYEQYF. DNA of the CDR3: TGTGCCAGCAGCCCCAGAAACCAATACGAGCAGTACTTC.

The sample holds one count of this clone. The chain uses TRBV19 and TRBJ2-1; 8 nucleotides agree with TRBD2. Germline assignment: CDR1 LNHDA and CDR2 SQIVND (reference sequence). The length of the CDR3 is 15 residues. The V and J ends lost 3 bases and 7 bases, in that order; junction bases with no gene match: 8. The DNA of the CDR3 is TGTGCCAGTAGTATGGGTTCACGGGGGGGTAATGAGCAGTTCTTC. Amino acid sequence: CASSMGSRGGNEQFF.

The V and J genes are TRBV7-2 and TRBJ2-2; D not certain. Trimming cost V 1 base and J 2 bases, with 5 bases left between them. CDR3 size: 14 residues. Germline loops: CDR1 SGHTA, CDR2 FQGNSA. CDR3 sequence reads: CASSLGLNTGELFF. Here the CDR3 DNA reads TGTGCCAGCAGCTTAGGACTTAACACCGGGGAGCTGTTTTTT.

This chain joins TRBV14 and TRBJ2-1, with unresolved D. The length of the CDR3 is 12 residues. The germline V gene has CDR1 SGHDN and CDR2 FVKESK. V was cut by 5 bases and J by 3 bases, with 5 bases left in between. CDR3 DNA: TGTGCCAGCAGCTTAATCTACAATGAGCAGTTCTTC. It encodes CASSLIYNEQFF.

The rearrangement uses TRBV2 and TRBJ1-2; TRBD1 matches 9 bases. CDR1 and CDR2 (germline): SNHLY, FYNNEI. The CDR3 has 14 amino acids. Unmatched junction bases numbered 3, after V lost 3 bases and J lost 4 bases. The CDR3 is CASSEEQGAYGYTF. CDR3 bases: TGTGCCAGCAGTGAGGAACAGGGGGCCTATGGCTACACCTTC.

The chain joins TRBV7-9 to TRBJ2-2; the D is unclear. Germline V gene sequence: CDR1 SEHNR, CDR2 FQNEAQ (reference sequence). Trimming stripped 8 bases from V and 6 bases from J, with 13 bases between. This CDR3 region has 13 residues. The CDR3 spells CASELGTPGELFF. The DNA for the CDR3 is TGTGCCAGCGAGCTTGGCACCCCCGGGGAGCTGTTTTTT.

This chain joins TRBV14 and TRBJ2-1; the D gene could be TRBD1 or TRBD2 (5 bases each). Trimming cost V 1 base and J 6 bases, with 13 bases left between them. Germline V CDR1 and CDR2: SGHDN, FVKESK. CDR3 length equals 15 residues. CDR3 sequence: CASSQGGLLPNEQFF. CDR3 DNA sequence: TGTGCCAGCAGCCAAGGGGGGTTACTCCCCAATGAGCAGTTCTTC.

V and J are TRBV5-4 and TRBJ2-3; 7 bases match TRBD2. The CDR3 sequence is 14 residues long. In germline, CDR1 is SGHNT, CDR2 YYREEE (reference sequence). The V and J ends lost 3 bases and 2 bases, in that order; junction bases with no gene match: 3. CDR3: CASSYSGSTDTQYF. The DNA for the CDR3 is TGTGCCAGCAGCTATAGCGGGTCCACAGATACGCAGTATTTT. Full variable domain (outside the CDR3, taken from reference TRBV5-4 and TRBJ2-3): ETGVTQSPTHLIKTRGQQVTLRCSSQSGHNTVSWYQQALGQGPQFIFQYYREEENGRGNFPPRFSGLQFPNYSSELNVNALELDDSALYLCASSYSGSTDTQYFGPGTRLTVL.

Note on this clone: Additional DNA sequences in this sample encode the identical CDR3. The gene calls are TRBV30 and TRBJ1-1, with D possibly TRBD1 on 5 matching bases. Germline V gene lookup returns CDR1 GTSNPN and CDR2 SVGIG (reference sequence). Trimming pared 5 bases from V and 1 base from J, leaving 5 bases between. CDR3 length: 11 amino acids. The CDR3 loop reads CAWGGNTEAFF. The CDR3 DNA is TGTGCCTGGGGGGGGAACACTGAAGCTTTCTTT.

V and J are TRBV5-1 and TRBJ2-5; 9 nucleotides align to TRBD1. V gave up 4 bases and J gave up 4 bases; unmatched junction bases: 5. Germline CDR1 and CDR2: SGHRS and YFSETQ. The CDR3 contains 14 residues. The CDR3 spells CASSVTGGRETQYF. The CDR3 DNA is TGCGCCAGCAGCGTCACAGGGGGCCGAGAGACCCAGTACTTC.

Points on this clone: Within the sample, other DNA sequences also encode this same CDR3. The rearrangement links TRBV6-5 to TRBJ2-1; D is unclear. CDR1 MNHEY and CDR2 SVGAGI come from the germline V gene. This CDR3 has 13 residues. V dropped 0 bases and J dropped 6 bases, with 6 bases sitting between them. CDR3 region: CASSYSGSNEQFF. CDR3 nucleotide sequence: TGTGCCAGCAGTTACTCAGGTAGCAATGAGCAGTTCTTC.

CDR3 amino acids: CASSLSAGGAGGYTF. The CDR3 nucleotides read TGTGCCAGCAGCTTAAGCGCAGGGGGTGCTGGTGGCTACACCTTC. The chain carries TRBV7-3 and TRBJ1-2; TRBD1 aligns across 7 bases. Looked up from germline, CDR1 is SGHTA and CDR2 is FQGTGA. This CDR3 is built from 15 residues. J gave up 7 bases and V 1 base, and 9 bases lay outside the gene matches.

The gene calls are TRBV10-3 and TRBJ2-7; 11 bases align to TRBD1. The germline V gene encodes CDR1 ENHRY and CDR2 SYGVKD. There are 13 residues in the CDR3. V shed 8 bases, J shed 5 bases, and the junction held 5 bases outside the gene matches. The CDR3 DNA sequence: TGTGCCATCCGGGGACAGGGGGAGGACGAGCAGTACTTC. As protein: CAIRGQGEDEQYF.